Listed below are T cell receptor beta chains from one sample, sequenced in a study of blood T cell repertoires in COVID-19. TCRdb's copy holds only in-frame clones and misses some; the assay was immunoSEQ multiplex PCR. The sample has hundreds of thousands of clones, 85% seen once. The source material was PBMCs or T cells enriched from blood (not recorded which). Receptors originate from a woman aged 50 to 60 who had recovered from COVID-19. CDR3s include the opening cysteine and the closing phenylalanine or tryptophan. Each record gives: J gene, D gene, V gene, clone size, CDR3 DNA, CDR3 protein. The D gene is left open where the match is weak. For some rows the clone size is stated as once, few or many, or as a class when expanded; others skip it.

J gene: TRBJ1-2
D gene: .
V gene: TRBV3-1/TRBV3-2
clone size: .
CDR3 DNA: TGTGCCAGCAGCGAGACATCGCAGGGCTACACCTTC
CDR3 protein: CASSETSQGYTF

J gene: TRBJ2-1
D gene: .
V gene: TRBV3-1/TRBV3-2
clone size: .
CDR3 DNA: TGTGCCAGCAGCCAAGATCGGGGTTTTCGGTTCTTC
CDR3 protein: CASSQDRGFRFF

J gene: TRBJ1-1
D gene: TRBD1
V gene: TRBV5-1
clone size: .
CDR3 DNA: TGCGCCAGCAGCTTAGGGACAGGGAACACTGAAGCTTTCTTT
CDR3 protein: CASSLGTGNTEAFF

J gene: TRBJ2-5
D gene: TRBD2
V gene: TRBV19
clone size: few
CDR3 DNA: TGTGCCAGTAGTAAGGGGACTAGCGTCCAAGAGACCCAGTACTTC
CDR3 protein: CASSKGTSVQETQYF

J gene: TRBJ2-7
D gene: .
V gene: TRBV30
clone size: once
CDR3 DNA: TGTGCCTGGAGTGTAAACAGGGCCTCCTACGAGCAGTACTTC
CDR3 protein: CAWSVNRASYEQYF

J gene: TRBJ2-5
D gene: TRBD1
V gene: TRBV2
clone size: .
CDR3 DNA: TGTGCCAGCAGAGATATGACAGGGAAGGGAGAGACCCAGTACTTC
CDR3 protein: CASRDMTGKGETQYF

J gene: TRBJ1-1
D gene: .
V gene: TRBV21-1
clone size: .
CDR3 DNA: TGTGCCAGCAGCAAAGAAGGGAGAGCGAGGACGAACACTGAAGCTTTCTTT
CDR3 protein: CASSKEGRARTNTEAFF

J gene: TRBJ2-7
D gene: TRBD1
V gene: TRBV30
clone size: .
CDR3 DNA: TGTGCCGGTGACCGAGGACAGGGGATCGAGCAGTACTTC
CDR3 protein: CAGDRGQGIEQYF

J gene: TRBJ2-7
D gene: .
V gene: TRBV4-3
clone size: .
CDR3 DNA: TGCGCCAGCAGCCAAGGCAGGGTCTCCTACGAGCAGTACTTC
CDR3 protein: CASSQGRVSYEQYF

J gene: TRBJ2-1
D gene: .
V gene: TRBV10-3
clone size: .
CDR3 DNA: TGTGCCATCAGTGATATTGGCCCTCCCAATGAGCAGTTCTTC
CDR3 protein: CAISDIGPPNEQFF

J gene: TRBJ2-2
D gene: TRBD2
V gene: TRBV7-2
clone size: .
CDR3 DNA: TGTGCCAGCCGCCTTTCTCTGGGAGGGGCCGGGGAGCTGTTTTTT
CDR3 protein: CASRLSLGGAGELFF

J gene: TRBJ1-2
D gene: .
V gene: TRBV28
clone size: few
CDR3 DNA: TGTGCCAGCAACCTGGGGGGCTATGGCTACACCTTC
CDR3 protein: CASNLGGYGYTF

J gene: TRBJ2-1
D gene: TRBD2
V gene: TRBV3-1/TRBV3-2
clone size: .
CDR3 DNA: TGTGCCAGCAGCCCGAGACTAGCGGGGGGGCCGAATGAGCAGTTCTTC
CDR3 protein: CASSPRLAGGPNEQFF

J gene: TRBJ1-1
D gene: .
V gene: TRBV27
clone size: once
CDR3 DNA: TGTGCCAGCAGCTCAGCGGGGCTGAACACTGAAGCTTTCTTT
CDR3 protein: CASSSAGLNTEAFF

J gene: TRBJ2-7
D gene: TRBD1
V gene: TRBV2
clone size: .
CDR3 DNA: TGTGCCAGCAGCCTTATGGGACAGGCCTACGAGCAGTACTTC
CDR3 protein: CASSLMGQAYEQYF

J gene: TRBJ2-5
D gene: TRBD1
V gene: TRBV28
clone size: .
CDR3 DNA: TGTGCCAGCAGTCGGACAGGGATGTCGAGGAGGGAAGAGACCCAGTACTTC
CDR3 protein: CASSRTGMSRREETQYF

J gene: TRBJ1-3
D gene: .
V gene: TRBV5-3
clone size: .
CDR3 DNA: TGTGCCAGAAGCTCAGAATCCCCCAGCTCTGGAAACACCATATATTTT
CDR3 protein: CARSSESPSSGNTIYF

J gene: TRBJ2-7
D gene: TRBD2
V gene: TRBV5-1
clone size: few
CDR3 DNA: TGCGCCAGCAGTATCCTAGCGGGGACTTACGAGCAGTACTTC
CDR3 protein: CASSILAGTYEQYF

J gene: TRBJ1-6
D gene: TRBD1
V gene: TRBV29-1
clone size: .
CDR3 DNA: TGCAGCGTAGGGGACAGGGCGGAATCACCCCTCCACTTT
CDR3 protein: CSVGDRAESPLHF

J gene: TRBJ2-1
D gene: TRBD2
V gene: TRBV4-2
clone size: .
CDR3 DNA: TGTGCCAGCAGCCAAGTGGGGCTAGCGGGGGTCCCCTCCTACAATGAGCAGTTCTTC
CDR3 protein: CASSQVGLAGVPSYNEQFF

J gene: TRBJ2-2
D gene: .
V gene: TRBV19
clone size: .
CDR3 DNA: TGTGCCAGTAGTCCGAGCCTGTTTGCGGGATCCACCGGGGAGCTGTTTTTT
CDR3 protein: CASSPSLFAGSTGELFF

J gene: TRBJ2-7
D gene: .
V gene: TRBV12-3/TRBV12-4
clone size: .
CDR3 DNA: TGTGCCAGCAGTTTTGGCAGCGCCTCCGAGCAGTACTTC
CDR3 protein: CASSFGSASEQYF

J gene: TRBJ1-6
D gene: TRBD1
V gene: TRBV7-9
clone size: .
CDR3 DNA: TGTGCCAGCAGCTTAGGCGGGACAGGGAGGCTTTCACCCCTCCACTTT
CDR3 protein: CASSLGGTGRLSPLHF